These T cell receptor beta chains were read from a single sample in a study of T-cell memory formation after mild COVID-19. Each CDR3 protein is one row after TCRdb ran MiXCR on the 5' RACE reads. This sample carries about 400,000 distinct CDR3 sequences, 20% to 30% of them seen once, and the ten largest clones take over 10%. Sequencing used PBMCs or a T cell subset sorted from them (not recorded which). These receptor sequences come from an adult woman who had mild COVID-19 (a few samples of this study predate the infection). Cell type and time point are not known. Each CDR3 is given without its conserved first and last residue. Each record gives: CDR3 protein, V gene.

ASTPRAGNTIY,TRBV9
ASSLSGGQGDTQY,TRBV7-2
GVEGWAGTDTQY,TRBV29-1
ATSREGGWTDTQY,TRBV15
ASSFVVASGTSYEQY,TRBV5-4
ASSLSLTGDDEQF,TRBV7-7
ASSFPGDEQF,TRBV12-3/TRBV12-4
SARGVAVSYNEQF,TRBV20-1
ASSQESILSDWDTQY,TRBV14
ASSPRTVQETQY,TRBV9
ASSLGQVHDELF,TRBV5-1
ASSFLAGNNEQF,TRBV7-9
SARDPLAGVGANVLT,TRBV20-1
ASSQDPTPYNEQF,TRBV3-1
ASTRTGGRTGVYEQY,TRBV19
ASSLRQTGANVLT,TRBV12-3/TRBV12-4
ASSLSGGAGGTQY,TRBV9
ASSPGQENEKLF,TRBV18
ASRFSLGRKRSNQPQH,TRBV12-2
ASSLAQGGANTEAF,TRBV12-3/TRBV12-4